A single T cell receptor beta chain is shown here with its context. It lacks a known antigen. No much larger clonotype is one base removed from it; base qualities were not supplied. Blood from healthy controls was obtained either from healthy volunteers or as purchased buffy coats. Healthy control blood was separated into PBMCs by Ficoll density gradient and cryopreserved, and patient PBMCs were collected both before and after transplant. For TCRbeta CDR3 sequencing, genomic DNA was extracted from sorted cells using the QIAGEN DNeasy Blood and Tissue Kit. Through immunoSEQ, high-throughput TCRbeta CDR3 sequencing was done commercially, including PCR amplification with internal controls and bias correction. For the original study's pipeline: Unique productive TCRbeta sequences were defined by CDR3 nucleotide sequence where primers matched, and otherwise by CDR3 amino acid sequence together with Vbeta and Jbeta genes. A sequence was defined as donor-reactive if the sequence was expanded at least 5-fold in CFSE-low cells compared with unstimulated cells and had a frequency of at least 0.01% in CFSE-low cells. Jensen-Shannon divergence calculated on the top 100 TCRbeta sequences ranked by frequency was used to measure repertoire divergence. For any sample with multiple sequencing runs, sorting error was corrected in each run separately before the runs were pooled. In TCRdb, the immuneACCESS table is reduced to in-frame sequences with V and J assigned. These tables do not hold every clone; where another copy was compared, an unresolved V gene accounts for under half, and the others remain unexplained. V and J calls and clone size follow that table, whereas D and trimming were derived from the DNA. Across this sample there are approximately 30,000 clones, with roughly four fifths seen only once. More than 2% of the sample lies in the top ten.

This sample is part of a study of Tregs in tolerant kidney transplant recipients (dated by TCRdb to the late 2010s). Regarding the research as a whole: Additional Treg samples were obtained from an approximately 3-day mixed lymphocyte reaction with belatacept, with some samples followed by a 5-day donor restimulation, before recipient CD4+CD25+CD127- cells were sorted. Antibodies distinguished recipient from donor cells when sorting primary belatacept mixed lymphocyte reaction cultures. The study applied TCRbeta sequencing to find donor-specific regulatory T cells before combined kidney and bone marrow transplantation and then followed those same cells after transplant. Several methods of expanding Tregs specific for an allogeneic donor were compared by TCRbeta repertoire sequencing in a few healthy controls. On the study overall, not on this receptor specifically: Expanding Tregs with activated donor B cells appeared to identify the most biologically relevant and donor-specific TCRbeta repertoire. Biological reproducibility was not directly assessed, although technical replication error appeared to be minimal. The study was limited by small patient numbers, and the findings need validation in larger populations and under other immunosuppression protocols.

The receptor comes from a human donor in good health. Sample: Tregs from blood cultured with allogeneic cells.

The DNA reads TGTGCCAGCAGCCCTAATATAGAGAATGAGCAGTTCTTC. Its product reads: CASSPNIENEQFF. The rearrangement combines TRBV7-9 with TRBJ2-1; the D gene cannot be named for sure. Between the V and J ends, shortened by 5 bases and 7 bases respectively, the junction contains 12 bases. The germline V gene (reference sequence) sets CDR1 to SEHNR and CDR2 to FQNEAQ. There are 13 amino acids in the CDR3, from cysteine to phenylalanine inclusive. Here the CDR3 DNA is all that survives: 39 bases in frame from base 1.